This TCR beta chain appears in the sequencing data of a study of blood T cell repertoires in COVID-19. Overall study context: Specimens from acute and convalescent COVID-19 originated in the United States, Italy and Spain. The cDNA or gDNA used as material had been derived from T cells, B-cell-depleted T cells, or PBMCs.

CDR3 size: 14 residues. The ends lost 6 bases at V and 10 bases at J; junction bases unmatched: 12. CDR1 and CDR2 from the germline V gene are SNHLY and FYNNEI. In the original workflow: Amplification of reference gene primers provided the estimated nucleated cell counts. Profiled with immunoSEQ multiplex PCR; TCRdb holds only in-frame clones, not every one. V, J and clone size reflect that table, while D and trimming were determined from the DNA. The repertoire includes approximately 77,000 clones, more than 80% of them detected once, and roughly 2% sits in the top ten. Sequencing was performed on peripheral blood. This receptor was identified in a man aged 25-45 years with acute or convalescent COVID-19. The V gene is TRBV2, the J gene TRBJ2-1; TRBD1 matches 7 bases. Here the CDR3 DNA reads TGTGCCAGCAGCACACGACCTCAGACAGGGGAGCAGTTCTTC. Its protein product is CASSTRPQTGEQFF.